The rows below give T cell receptor beta chains drawn from one sample of a study of T cell repertoires in cytomegalovirus infection. TCRdb passed the reads through MiXCR, listing each CDR3 protein once. In the table there are around 800,000 distinct CDR3 sequences, roughly 33% of which are singletons. Their specific antigens are unknown. The sequencing here drew on cultured CD8+ T cells from PBMCs, taken from culture after CMV antigen stimulation. These receptors all come from a human donor in good health (CMV status not recorded). Some clones in this sample may be carry-over from other donors' samples. The CDR3 runs from the conserved cysteine through the conserved F or W. Fields, in order: clone size, V gene, D gene, J gene, CDR3 protein, CDR3 DNA. A D gene is named only where the DNA matches it firmly. Clone sizes are given selectively: once, few, many, or a class where the clone is expanded.

-	TRBV7-9	-	TRBJ2-5	CASSPLYQETQYF	TGTGCCAGCAGCCCTTTATACCAAGAGACCCAGTACTTC
-	TRBV4-1	-	TRBJ2-3	CASSHDSLSSTDTQYF	TGCGCCAGCAGCCATGACTCCTTATCTAGCACAGATACGCAGTATTTT
-	TRBV12-3/TRBV12-4	-	TRBJ1-5	CASSLSVFNQPQHF	TGTGCCAGCAGTTTATCAGTATTCAATCAGCCCCAGCATTTT
-	TRBV27	-	TRBJ1-5	CASSPQGLLQPQHF	TGTGCCAGCAGTCCTCAGGGTTTACTCCAGCCCCAGCATTTT
-	TRBV15	-	TRBJ2-1	CATSSQGSGLYNEQFF	TGTGCCACCAGCTCCCAGGGCAGTGGACTTTACAATGAGCAGTTCTTC
-	TRBV6-6	TRBD2	TRBJ2-3	CASTPLPLAGRRTDTQYF	TGTGCCAGCACCCCTCTCCCGTTAGCGGGGCGTCGCACAGATACGCAGTATTTT
-	TRBV10-3	-	TRBJ1-6	CAISDGGINSPLHF	TGTGCCATCAGTGACGGGGGGATCAATTCACCCCTCCACTTT
few	TRBV5-6	-	TRBJ2-4	CASSLAASGQKNIQYF	TGTGCCAGCAGCTTGGCCGCGTCAGGACAGAAAAACATTCAGTACTTC
few	TRBV19	-	TRBJ2-7	CASNKGPKATFHEQYF	TGTGCCAGTAACAAAGGACCGAAGGCAACGTTCCACGAGCAGTACTTC
many	TRBV2	TRBD2	TRBJ2-4	CASSGLAGKNIQYF	TGTGCCAGCAGTGGCCTAGCGGGGAAAAACATTCAGTACTTC
few	TRBV7-9	-	TRBJ2-3	CASSLAGLSPGGDTQYF	TGTGCCAGCAGCTTAGCAGGCCTATCCCCCGGAGGAGATACGCAGTATTTT
few	TRBV7-2	TRBD1	TRBJ1-4	CASSLITGGEKLFF	TGTGCCAGCAGCTTAATCACAGGGGGGGAAAAACTGTTTTTT
-	TRBV7-9	TRBD1	TRBJ1-5	CASRAGTANQTQHF	TGTGCCAGCAGGGCCGGGACAGCCAATCAGACCCAGCATTTT
-	TRBV2	TRBD2	TRBJ2-7	CAGTGLAGPGAYEQYF	TGTGCCGGAACGGGACTAGCGGGGCCAGGGGCCTACGAGCAGTACTTC
-	TRBV12-5	-	TRBJ1-2	CASGSLKGGDGYTF	TGTGCTAGTGGTTCCCTGAAAGGAGGGGATGGCTACACCTTC
few	TRBV6-1	-	TRBJ1-2	CASSPGFGYTF	TGTGCCAGCAGTCCAGGGTTCGGCTACACCTTC
few	TRBV27	-	TRBJ2-1	CASSSGRTDCEQFF	TGTGCCAGCAGTTCCGGACGCACAGACTGTGAGCAGTTCTTC
-	TRBV11-2	TRBD1	TRBJ1-1	CASSLWEGRGHTEAFF	TGTGCCAGCAGCCTCTGGGAGGGCAGGGGGCACACTGAAGCTTTCTTT
-	TRBV25-1	-	TRBJ2-1	CASSESRAFSYNEQFF	TGTGCCAGCAGTGAATCACGGGCCTTCTCCTACAATGAGCAGTTCTTC
-	TRBV7-8	-	TRBJ1-5	CANRPTDSNQPQHF	TGTGCCAACAGGCCGACAGATAGCAATCAGCCCCAGCATTTT
-	TRBV5-4	TRBD2	TRBJ2-1	CASSFGTSREQFF	TGTGCCAGCAGCTTTGGGACTAGCAGGGAGCAGTTCTTC
-	TRBV6-1	-	TRBJ2-1	CASGVEFDEQFF	TGTGCCAGCGGGGTAGAGTTTGATGAGCAGTTCTTC
-	TRBV12-3/TRBV12-4	-	TRBJ2-1	CASTSIYNEQFF	TGTGCCAGCACCTCGATCTACAATGAGCAGTTCTTC
-	TRBV7-9	-	TRBJ1-4	CASSHPDGGLNEKLFF	TGTGCCAGCAGCCATCCCGATGGGGGGTTAAATGAAAAACTGTTTTTT
-	TRBV5-6	-	TRBJ2-4	CASRSGRDIQYF	TGTGCCAGCAGGTCGGGACGAGACATTCAGTACTTC
many	TRBV7-2	TRBD1	TRBJ2-6	CASSLADRRSGANVLTF	TGTGCCAGCAGCTTAGCGGACAGGCGCTCTGGGGCCAACGTCCTGACTTTC
many	TRBV12-3/TRBV12-4	-	TRBJ2-1	CASSLKLSSYNEQFF	TGTGCCAGCAGTTTAAAGTTAAGCTCCTACAATGAGCAGTTCTTC
-	TRBV2	TRBD2	TRBJ2-5	CASSMRRGAGETQYF	TGTGCCAGCAGTATGCGGCGGGGGGCGGGAGAGACCCAGTACTTC
-	TRBV5-1	-	TRBJ2-7	CASTGSYEQYF	TGCGCCAGCACTGGGTCCTACGAGCAGTACTTC
-	TRBV7-9	-	TRBJ2-2	CASIIGTGNTGELFF	TGTGCCAGCATCATAGGGACGGGGAACACCGGGGAGCTGTTTTTT
few	TRBV7-8	-	TRBJ2-7	CASSPAGPSFYEQYF	TGTGCCAGCAGCCCCGCGGGACCCAGTTTCTACGAGCAGTACTTC
few	TRBV7-9	TRBD1	TRBJ2-7	CASSARRQGTYEQYF	TGTGCCAGCAGCGCCCGCCGACAGGGGACCTACGAGCAGTACTTC
-	TRBV28	-	TRBJ2-5	CASSGQNEETQYF	TGTGCCAGCAGTGGACAAAATGAAGAGACCCAGTACTTC
few	TRBV28	-	TRBJ2-2	CASSPISGNTGELFF	TGTGCCAGCAGTCCCATTAGCGGTAACACCGGGGAGCTGTTTTTT
-	TRBV6-5	-	TRBJ1-5	CASSLTANQPQHF	TGTGCCAGCAGTTTGACCGCCAATCAGCCCCAGCATTTT
once	TRBV27	-	TRBJ1-2	CASSSTGMYGYTF	TGTGCCAGCAGTTCCACGGGAATGTATGGCTACACCTTC
-	TRBV9	-	TRBJ1-2	CASSVEVRPADNYGYTF	TGTGCCAGCAGCGTAGAGGTTCGCCCCGCGGATAACTATGGCTACACCTTC
-	TRBV7-9	TRBD2	TRBJ2-3	CASSSHTRLAGGTDTQYF	TGTGCCAGCAGCTCTCATACGCGACTAGCGGGGGGAACAGATACGCAGTATTTT
-	TRBV10-3	TRBD2	TRBJ2-7	CAITKGSGSSYEQYF	TGTGCCATCACCAAAGGCAGCGGGAGCTCCTACGAGCAGTACTTC
-	TRBV29-1	-	TRBJ2-6	CSVPRVISGANVLTF	TGCAGCGTTCCGAGGGTTATCTCTGGGGCCAACGTCCTGACTTTC
-	TRBV27	-	TRBJ2-1	CASSLGQTYNEQFF	TGTGCCAGCAGTTTAGGGCAGACCTACAATGAGCAGTTCTTC
-	TRBV2	TRBD2	TRBJ2-1	CAIPRASGQFF	TGTGCCATCCCAAGGGCTAGCGGGCAGTTCTTC
few	TRBV5-5	TRBD2	TRBJ2-1	CASSVGLAGGPNEQFF	TGTGCCAGCAGCGTGGGACTAGCGGGGGGACCCAATGAGCAGTTCTTC
-	TRBV4-1	TRBD1	TRBJ2-1	CASRHRDRGLNEQFF	TGCGCCAGCAGGCACCGGGACAGGGGGCTTAATGAGCAGTTCTTC
-	TRBV29-1	-	TRBJ2-5	CSVVSREELETQYF	TGCAGCGTTGTCTCCCGCGAAGAATTAGAGACCCAGTACTTC
-	TRBV27	TRBD2	TRBJ2-5	CASSLAPPSGGRETQYF	TGTGCCAGCAGTTTAGCCCCTCCTAGCGGGGGGCGGGAGACCCAGTACTTC
many	TRBV7-8	TRBD1	TRBJ2-7	CASSGQGSYEQYF	TGTGCCAGCAGTGGACAGGGCTCCTACGAGCAGTACTTC
few	TRBV10-3	-	TRBJ1-2	CAISESHGYTF	TGTGCCATCAGTGAGTCCCATGGCTACACCTTC
once	TRBV19	-	TRBJ2-1	CASSPVLWGEQFF	TGTGCCAGTAGCCCCGTTTTGTGGGGTGAGCAGTTCTTC
-	TRBV5-1	TRBD1	TRBJ1-2	CASSPRTGGLNYGYTF	TGCGCCAGCAGCCCACGGACAGGGGGCTTAAACTATGGCTACACCTTC
many	TRBV12-3/TRBV12-4	-	TRBJ1-1	CASLRGGSLNTEAFF	TGTGCCAGCTTGCGGGGTGGCAGCTTGAACACTGAAGCTTTCTTT
-	TRBV7-6	-	TRBJ1-1	CASSLGSPTIRNTEAFF	TGTGCCAGCAGCCTCGGGAGTCCGACAATTAGGAACACTGAAGCTTTCTTT
-	TRBV6-5	-	TRBJ1-3	CASSYDSYSLSGNTIYF	TGTGCCAGCAGTTACGATTCGTACAGTCTCTCTGGAAACACCATATATTTT
many	TRBV2	-	TRBJ2-5	CASSGEEETQYF	TGTGCCAGCAGTGGGGAGGAAGAGACCCAGTACTTC
few	TRBV10-3	TRBD2	TRBJ2-2	CAISGPLAGVINTGELFF	TGTGCCATCAGTGGCCCACTAGCGGGGGTGATAAACACCGGGGAGCTGTTTTTT